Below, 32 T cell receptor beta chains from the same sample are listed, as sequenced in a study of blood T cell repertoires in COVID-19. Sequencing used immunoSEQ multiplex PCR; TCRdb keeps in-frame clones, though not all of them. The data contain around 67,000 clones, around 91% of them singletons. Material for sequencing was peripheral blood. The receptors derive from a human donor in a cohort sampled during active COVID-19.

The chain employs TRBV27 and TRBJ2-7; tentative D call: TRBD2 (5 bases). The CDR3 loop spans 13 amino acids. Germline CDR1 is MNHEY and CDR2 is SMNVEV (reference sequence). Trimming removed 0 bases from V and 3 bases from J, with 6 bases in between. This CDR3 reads CASSLSGVYEQYF. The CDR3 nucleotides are TGTGCCAGCAGTTTATCGGGAGTCTACGAGCAGTACTTC.

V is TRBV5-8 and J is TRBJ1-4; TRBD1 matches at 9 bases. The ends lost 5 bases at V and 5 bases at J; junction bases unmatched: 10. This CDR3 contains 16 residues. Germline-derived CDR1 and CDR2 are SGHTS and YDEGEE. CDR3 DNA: TGTGCCAGCAGGGGCGGATTGGGGACAGGGAATGAAAAACTGTTTTTT. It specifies CASRGGLGTGNEKLFF.

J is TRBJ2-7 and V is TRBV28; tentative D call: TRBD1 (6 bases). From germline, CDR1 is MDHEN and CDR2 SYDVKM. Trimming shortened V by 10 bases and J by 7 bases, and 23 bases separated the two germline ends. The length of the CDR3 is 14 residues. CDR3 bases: TGTGCCACCGGTGAACAGGGAATCGTGCAAGAGCAGTACTTC. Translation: CATGEQGIVQEQYF. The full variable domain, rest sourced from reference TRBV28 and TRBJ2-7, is DVKVTQSSRYLVKRTGEKVFLECVQDMDHENMFWYRQDPGLGLRLIYFSYDVKMKEKGDIPEGYSVSREKKERFSLILESASTNQTSMYLCATGEQGIVQEQYFGPGTRLTVT.

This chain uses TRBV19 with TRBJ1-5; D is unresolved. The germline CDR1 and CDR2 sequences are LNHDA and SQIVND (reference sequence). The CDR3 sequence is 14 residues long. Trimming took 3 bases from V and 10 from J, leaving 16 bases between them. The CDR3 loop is CASSMRAGIDPQHF. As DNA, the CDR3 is TGTGCCAGTAGTATGAGGGCGGGTATAGACCCCCAGCATTTT.

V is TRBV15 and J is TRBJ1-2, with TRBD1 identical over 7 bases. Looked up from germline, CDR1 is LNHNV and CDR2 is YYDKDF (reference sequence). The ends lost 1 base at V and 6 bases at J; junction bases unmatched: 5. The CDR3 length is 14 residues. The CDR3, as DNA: TGTGCCACCAGCAGAGCTCCAGGGGGAGATGGCTACACCTTC. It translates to CATSRAPGGDGYTF.

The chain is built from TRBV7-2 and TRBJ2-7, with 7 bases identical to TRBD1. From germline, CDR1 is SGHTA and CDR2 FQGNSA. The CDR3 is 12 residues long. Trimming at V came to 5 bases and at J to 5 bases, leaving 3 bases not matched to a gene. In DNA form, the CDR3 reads TGTGCCAGCAGCCAACAGGGGAACGAGCAGTACTTC. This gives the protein CASSQQGNEQYF. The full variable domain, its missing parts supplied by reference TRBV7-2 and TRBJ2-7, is GAGVSQSPSNKVTEKGKDVELRCDPISGHTALYWYRQSLGQGLEFLIYFQGNSAPDKSGLPSDRFSAERTGGSVSTLTIQRTQQEDSAVYLCASSQQGNEQYFGPGTRLTVT.

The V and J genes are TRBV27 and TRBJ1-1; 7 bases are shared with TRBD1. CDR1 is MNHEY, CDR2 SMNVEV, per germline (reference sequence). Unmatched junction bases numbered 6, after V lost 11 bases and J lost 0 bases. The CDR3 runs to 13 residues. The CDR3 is CASSGTVNTEAFF. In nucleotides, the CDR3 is TGTGCCTCCTCGGGGACAGTGAACACTGAAGCTTTCTTT.

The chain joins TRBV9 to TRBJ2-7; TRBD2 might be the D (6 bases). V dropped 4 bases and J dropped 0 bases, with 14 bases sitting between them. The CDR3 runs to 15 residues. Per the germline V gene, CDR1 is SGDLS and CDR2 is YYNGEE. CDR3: CASSPLTSSSYEQYF. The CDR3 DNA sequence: TGTGCCAGCAGCCCCCTTACTAGCTCCTCCTACGAGCAGTACTTC.

CDR3 sequence (DNA): TGTGCCAGCAGCGCTGGACTAGCGGGGGGCCGGGAGACCCAGTACTTC. It specifies CASSAGLAGGRETQYF. The V and J genes are TRBV9 and TRBJ2-5; 14 bases agree with TRBD2. Trimming took 3 bases from V and 5 from J; bases not matched to a gene: 6. The CDR3 spans 16 residues. Germline CDR1 and CDR2: SGDLS and YYNGEE.

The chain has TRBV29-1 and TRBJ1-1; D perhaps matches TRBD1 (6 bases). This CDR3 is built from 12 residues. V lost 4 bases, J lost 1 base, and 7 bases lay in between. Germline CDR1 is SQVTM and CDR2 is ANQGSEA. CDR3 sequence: CSVGQENTEAFF. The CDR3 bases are TGCAGCGTTGGACAGGAGAACACTGAAGCTTTCTTT.

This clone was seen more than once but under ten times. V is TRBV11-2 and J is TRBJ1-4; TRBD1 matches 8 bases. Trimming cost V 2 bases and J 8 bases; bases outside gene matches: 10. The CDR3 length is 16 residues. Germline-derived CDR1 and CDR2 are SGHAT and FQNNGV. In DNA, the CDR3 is TGTGCCAGCAGCTTACTGAGGACAGGGAGAAAGGAAAAACTGTTTTTT. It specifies CASSLLRTGRKEKLFF.

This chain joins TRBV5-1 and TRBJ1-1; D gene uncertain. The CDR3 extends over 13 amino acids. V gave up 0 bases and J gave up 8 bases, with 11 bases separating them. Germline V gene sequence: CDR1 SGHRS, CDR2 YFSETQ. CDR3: CASSLAGSIEAFF. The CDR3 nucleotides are TGCGCCAGCAGCTTGGCAGGTTCGATCGAAGCTTTCTTT.

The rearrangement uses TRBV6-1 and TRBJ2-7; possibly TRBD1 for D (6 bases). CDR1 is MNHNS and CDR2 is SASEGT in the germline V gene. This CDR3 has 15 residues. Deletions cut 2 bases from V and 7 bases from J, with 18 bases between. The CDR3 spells CASSEIGRGWEEQYF. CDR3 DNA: TGTGCCAGCAGTGAAATAGGCAGGGGTTGGGAGGAGCAGTACTTC.

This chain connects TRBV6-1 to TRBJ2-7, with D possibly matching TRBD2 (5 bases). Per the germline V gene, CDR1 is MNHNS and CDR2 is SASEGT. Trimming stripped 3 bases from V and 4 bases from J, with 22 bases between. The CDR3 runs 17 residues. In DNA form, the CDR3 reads TGTGCCAGCAGTGACTTTAGGAGGCCAGTTGACGTTTACGAGCAGTACTTC. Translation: CASSDFRRPVDVYEQYF.

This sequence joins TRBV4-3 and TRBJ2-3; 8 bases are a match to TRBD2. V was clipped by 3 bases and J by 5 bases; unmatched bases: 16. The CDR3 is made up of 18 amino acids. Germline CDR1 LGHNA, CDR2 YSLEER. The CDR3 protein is CASSHASSIGGAQDTQYF. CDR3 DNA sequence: TGCGCCAGCAGCCATGCGTCCTCGATCGGGGGGGCGCAAGATACGCAGTATTTT.

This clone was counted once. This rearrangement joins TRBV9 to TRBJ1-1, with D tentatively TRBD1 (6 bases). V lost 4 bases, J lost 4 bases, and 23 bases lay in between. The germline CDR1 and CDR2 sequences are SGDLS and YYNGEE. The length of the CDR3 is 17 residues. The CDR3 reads CASSPTPGGGGRTEAFF. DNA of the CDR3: TGTGCCAGCAGCCCGACTCCGGGAGGAGGGGGACGCACTGAAGCTTTCTTT.

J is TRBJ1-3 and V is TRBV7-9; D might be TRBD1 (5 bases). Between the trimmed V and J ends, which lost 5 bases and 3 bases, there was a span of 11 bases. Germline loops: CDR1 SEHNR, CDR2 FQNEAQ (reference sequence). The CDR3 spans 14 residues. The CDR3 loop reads CASSPTGFGNTIYF. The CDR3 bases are TGTGCCAGCAGCCCAACAGGTTTTGGAAACACCATATATTTT.

The CDR3 DNA sequence: TGTGCCAGCAGCTCCTACAGGGGGCGAAGGACTAACTATGGCTACACCTTC. Amino acid sequence: CASSSYRGRRTNYGYTF. The V and J genes are TRBV5-8 and TRBJ1-2, with 9 bases identical to TRBD1. The ends lost 3 bases at V and 0 bases at J; junction bases unmatched: 9. Germline CDR1 is SGHTS and CDR2 is YDEGEE. The CDR3 is 17 amino acids.

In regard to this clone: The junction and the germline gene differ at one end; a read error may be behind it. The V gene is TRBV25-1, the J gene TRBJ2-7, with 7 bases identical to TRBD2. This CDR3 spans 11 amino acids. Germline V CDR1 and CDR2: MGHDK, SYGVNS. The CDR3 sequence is CASGRGNEQYF. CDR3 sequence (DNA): TGCGCGTCAGGGCGGGGGAACGAGCAGTACTTC.

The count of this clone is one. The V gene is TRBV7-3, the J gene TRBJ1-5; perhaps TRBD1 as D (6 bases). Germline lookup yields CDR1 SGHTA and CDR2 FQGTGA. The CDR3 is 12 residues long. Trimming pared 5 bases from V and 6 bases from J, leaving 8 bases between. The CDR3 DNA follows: TGTGCCAGCAGCCGCAGGGGTCAGCCCCAGCATTTT. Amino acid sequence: CASSRRGQPQHF.

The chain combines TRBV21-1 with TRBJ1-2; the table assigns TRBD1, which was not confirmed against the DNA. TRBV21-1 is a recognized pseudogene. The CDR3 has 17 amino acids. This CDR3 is CASSTSGQGFANYGYTF. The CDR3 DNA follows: TGTGCCAGCAGCACATCCGGACAGGGTTTCGCTAACTATGGCTACACCTTC.

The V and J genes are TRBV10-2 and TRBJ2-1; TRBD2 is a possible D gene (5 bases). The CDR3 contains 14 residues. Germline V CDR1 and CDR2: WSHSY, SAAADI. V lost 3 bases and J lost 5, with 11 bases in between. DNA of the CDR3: TGCGCCAGCAGTGACATCCAGCGGAACAATGAGCAGTTCTTC. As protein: CASSDIQRNNEQFF.

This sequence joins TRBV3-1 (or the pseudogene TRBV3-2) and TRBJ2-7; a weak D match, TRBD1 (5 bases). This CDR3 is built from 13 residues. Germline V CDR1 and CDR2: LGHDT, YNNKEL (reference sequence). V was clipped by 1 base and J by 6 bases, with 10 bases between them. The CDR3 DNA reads TGTGCCAGCAGCCAAGTTTTAGACAGCGAGCAGTACTTC. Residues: CASSQVLDSEQYF.

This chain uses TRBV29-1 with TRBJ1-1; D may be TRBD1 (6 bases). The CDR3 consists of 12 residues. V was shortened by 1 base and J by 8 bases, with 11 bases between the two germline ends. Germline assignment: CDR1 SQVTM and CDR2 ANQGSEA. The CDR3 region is CSVEGRRGEAFF. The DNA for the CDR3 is TGCAGCGTTGAAGGGCGTAGGGGGGAAGCTTTCTTT.

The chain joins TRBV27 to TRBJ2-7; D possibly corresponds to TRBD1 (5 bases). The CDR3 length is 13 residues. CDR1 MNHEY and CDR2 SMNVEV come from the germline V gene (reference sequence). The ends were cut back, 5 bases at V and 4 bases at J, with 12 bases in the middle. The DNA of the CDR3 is TGTGCCAGCAGTGCCATAACAGGTTACGAGCAGTACTTC. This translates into CASSAITGYEQYF.

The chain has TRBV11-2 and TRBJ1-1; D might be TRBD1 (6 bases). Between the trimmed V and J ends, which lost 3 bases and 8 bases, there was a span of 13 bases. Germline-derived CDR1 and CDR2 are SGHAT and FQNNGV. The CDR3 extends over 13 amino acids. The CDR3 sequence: CASSLAGAFEAFF. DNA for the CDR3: TGTGCCAGCAGCTTGGCGGGGGCTTTCGAAGCTTTCTTT.

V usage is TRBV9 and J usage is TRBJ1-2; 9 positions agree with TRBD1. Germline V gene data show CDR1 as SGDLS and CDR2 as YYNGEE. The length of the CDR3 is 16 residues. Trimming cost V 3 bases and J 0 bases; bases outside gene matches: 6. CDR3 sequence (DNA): TGTGCCAGCAGCGCGACAGGGGGAGCGTCTAACTATGGCTACACCTTC. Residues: CASSATGGASNYGYTF.

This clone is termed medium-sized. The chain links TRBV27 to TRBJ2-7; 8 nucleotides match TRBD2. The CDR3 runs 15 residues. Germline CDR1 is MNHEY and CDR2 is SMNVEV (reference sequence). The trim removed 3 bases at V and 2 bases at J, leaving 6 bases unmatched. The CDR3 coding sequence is TGTGCCAGCAGTTTTTCCGCGGGGGGACCCTACGAGCAGTACTTC. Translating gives CASSFSAGGPYEQYF.

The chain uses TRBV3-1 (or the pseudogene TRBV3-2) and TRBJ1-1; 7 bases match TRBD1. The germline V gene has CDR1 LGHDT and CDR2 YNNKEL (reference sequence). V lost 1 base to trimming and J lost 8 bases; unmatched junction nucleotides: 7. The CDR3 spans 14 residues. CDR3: CASSQGSGGIEAFF. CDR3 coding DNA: TGTGCCAGCAGCCAAGGGTCAGGGGGGATAGAAGCTTTCTTT.

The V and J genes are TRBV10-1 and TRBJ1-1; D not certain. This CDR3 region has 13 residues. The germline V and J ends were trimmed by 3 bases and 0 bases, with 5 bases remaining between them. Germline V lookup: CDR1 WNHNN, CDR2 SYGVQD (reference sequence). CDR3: CASSDYLNTEAFF. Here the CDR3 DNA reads TGCGCCAGCAGTGACTATCTGAACACTGAAGCTTTCTTT.

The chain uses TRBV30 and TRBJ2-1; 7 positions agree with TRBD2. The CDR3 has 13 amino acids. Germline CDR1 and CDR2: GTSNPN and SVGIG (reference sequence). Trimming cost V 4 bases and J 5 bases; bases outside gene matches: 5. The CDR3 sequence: CAWTVGGDNEQFF. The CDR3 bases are TGTGCCTGGACCGTGGGGGGGGACAATGAGCAGTTCTTC.

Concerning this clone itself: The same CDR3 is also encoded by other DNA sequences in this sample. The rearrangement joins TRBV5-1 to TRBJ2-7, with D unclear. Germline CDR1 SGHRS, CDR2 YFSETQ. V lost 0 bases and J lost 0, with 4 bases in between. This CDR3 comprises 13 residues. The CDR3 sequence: CASSLAGSYEQYF. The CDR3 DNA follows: TGCGCCAGCAGCTTGGCCGGCTCCTACGAGCAGTACTTC.